The 8 T cell receptor beta chains given below trace back to one sample, sequenced in a study of graft-versus-host responses after intestinal transplantation. Assay used: immunoSEQ multiplex PCR; TCRdb lists only in-frame clones, some missing. Of approximately 37,000 clones listed, 85% to 95% are singletons. The source material was PBMCs, sampled approximately 700 days after intestinal transplantation. These receptors originate from a human patient who received an intestinal transplant, so some T cells may come from the graft donor.

The rearrangement links TRBV15 to TRBJ2-2; unclear D gene. Trimming cost V 1 base and J 6 bases, with 6 bases left between them. This CDR3 spans 13 amino acids. Per germline, CDR1 LNHNV and CDR2 YYDKDF (reference sequence). The CDR3 region is CATSRVPPGELFF. CDR3 nucleotide sequence: TGTGCCACCAGCAGAGTTCCGCCCGGGGAGCTGTTTTTT.

The chain uses TRBV6-1 and TRBJ1-3; D may be TRBD1 (5 bases). The CDR3 is 17 residues long. Germline values: CDR1 MNHNS, CDR2 SASEGT. V lost 1 base to trimming and J lost 0 bases, with 13 bases between them. CDR3 coding DNA: TGTGCCAGCAGTGAAGACTGGGGACCGACCTCTGGAAACACCATATATTTT. Residues: CASSEDWGPTSGNTIYF.

The J gene is TRBJ1-1, the V gene TRBV10-3, with 10 bases identical to TRBD1. J gave up 5 bases and V 7 bases, and 16 bases lay outside the gene matches. This CDR3 has 17 amino acids. Germline V gene lookup returns CDR1 ENHRY and CDR2 SYGVKD. CDR3 loop: CAIKPQPDRGRGTEAFF. The DNA for the CDR3 is TGTGCCATCAAGCCCCAACCCGACAGGGGGCGAGGTACTGAAGCTTTCTTT.

The chain joins TRBV9 to TRBJ1-1; D uncertain. Per the germline V gene, CDR1 is SGDLS and CDR2 is YYNGEE. This CDR3 contains 13 residues. V shed 0 bases and J shed 8 bases, with 11 bases lying between them. The CDR3 region has the DNA TGTGCCAGCAGCGTAGCGGCCAGTCACGAAGCTTTCTTT. Amino acid sequence: CASSVAASHEAFF.

This clone showed up just once. The rearrangement links TRBV18 to TRBJ2-7; D call uncertain. Trimming shortened V by 3 bases and J by 5 bases, and 5 bases separated the two germline ends. The CDR3 covers 11 residues. Looked up from germline, CDR1 is KGHSH and CDR2 is LQKENI. Here the CDR3 DNA reads TGTGCCAGCTCACCTGGGGACGAGCAGTACTTC. This encodes CASSPGDEQYF.

Only one count was recorded for this clone. The chain joins TRBV6-6 to TRBJ2-7, with 7 bases identical to TRBD2. CDR1 and CDR2 from the germline V gene are MNHNY and SVGAGI (reference sequence). V was pared by 0 bases and J by 3 bases, with 5 bases of the junction left unmatched. The CDR3 runs to 15 residues. The CDR3 sequence: CASSYSSSGNYEQYF. CDR3 nucleotides: TGTGCCAGCAGTTACTCATCTAGCGGAAACTACGAGCAGTACTTC.

This clone was observed a single time. The rearrangement uses TRBV19 and TRBJ1-1; 9 positions match TRBD1. Germline V lookup: CDR1 LNHDA, CDR2 SQIVND (reference sequence). CDR3 length: 15 amino acids. V was pared by 5 bases and J by 4 bases, with 8 bases of the junction left unmatched. Here the CDR3 reads CASSGGDRASTEAFF. CDR3 in DNA: TGTGCCAGTAGTGGGGGGGACAGGGCCAGCACTGAAGCTTTCTTT.

The V and J genes are TRBV25-1 and TRBJ2-7; 10 positions agree with TRBD1. The CDR3 has 14 residues. Trimming at V came to 6 bases and at J to 2 bases, leaving 4 bases not matched to a gene. Per germline, CDR1 MGHDK and CDR2 SYGVNS. The CDR3 loop is CASRRQGATYEQYF. CDR3 bases: TGTGCCAGCAGACGACAGGGGGCGACCTACGAGCAGTACTTC.